This TCR beta chain was found in a study of beta chain features in type 1 diabetes. Study-level points and caveats: Shorter TCRB CDR3s, moderately but significantly so, marked every one of the four CD4+ subsets in Type 1 diabetes patients.

This clone was detected a few times. Its antigen remains unidentified. As every portion of the isolated RNA was reverse transcribed, the sequencing read expressed TCRB transcripts. The table came from immunoSEQ multiplex PCR; TCRdb's copy has only in-frame clones and leaves some out. The repertoire holds about 650,000 clones, with roughly an eighth as singletons. With 1 base removed from V and 8 bases from J, the gap between germline ends came to 17 bases. The CDR3 has 14 residues. CDR1 is SQVTM, CDR2 ANQGSEA, per germline. The clonotype comes from a man aged 30 to 45 with type 1 diabetes. The sequenced sample was naive CD4+ T cells from blood. The V call is TRBV29-1, the J call TRBJ1-2; possibly TRBD1 for D (6 bases). In DNA form, the CDR3 reads TGCAGCGTTGAAGGGGGAACAGGGAGTTGGGGCTACACCTTC. It encodes CSVEGGTGSWGYTF. The full variable domain, rest sourced from reference TRBV29-1 and TRBJ1-2, is SAVISQKPSRDICQRGTSLTIQCQVDSQVTMMFWYRQQPGQSLTLIATANQGSEATYESGFVIDKFPISRPNLTFSTLTVSNMSPEDSSIYLCSVEGGTGSWGYTFGSGTRLTVV.